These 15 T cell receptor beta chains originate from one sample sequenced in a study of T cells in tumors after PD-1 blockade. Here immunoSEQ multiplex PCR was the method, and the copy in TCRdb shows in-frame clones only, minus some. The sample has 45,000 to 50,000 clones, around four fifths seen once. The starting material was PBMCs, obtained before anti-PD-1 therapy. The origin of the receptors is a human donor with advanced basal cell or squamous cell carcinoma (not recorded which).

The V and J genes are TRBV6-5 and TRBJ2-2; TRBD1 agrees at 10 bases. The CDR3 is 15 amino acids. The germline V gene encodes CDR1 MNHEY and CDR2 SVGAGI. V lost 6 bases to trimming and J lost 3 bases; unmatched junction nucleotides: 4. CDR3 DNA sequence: TGTGCCAGCAGATCCGGGACAGGGGACACCGGGGAGCTGTTTTTT. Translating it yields CASRSGTGDTGELFF.

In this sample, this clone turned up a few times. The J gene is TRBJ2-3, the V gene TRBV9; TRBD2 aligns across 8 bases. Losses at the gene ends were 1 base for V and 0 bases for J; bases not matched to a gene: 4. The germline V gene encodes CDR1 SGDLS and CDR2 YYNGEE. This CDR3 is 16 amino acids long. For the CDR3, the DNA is TGTGCCAGCAGCGTAAGAGCGGGGGAGAGCACAGATACGCAGTATTTT. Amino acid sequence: CASSVRAGESTDTQYF. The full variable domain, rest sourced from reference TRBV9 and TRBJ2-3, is DSGVTQTPKHLITATGQRVTLRCSPRSGDLSVYWYQQSLDQGLQFLIQYYNGEERAKGNILERFSAQQFPDLHSELNLSSLELGDSALYFCASSVRAGESTDTQYFGPGTRLTVL.

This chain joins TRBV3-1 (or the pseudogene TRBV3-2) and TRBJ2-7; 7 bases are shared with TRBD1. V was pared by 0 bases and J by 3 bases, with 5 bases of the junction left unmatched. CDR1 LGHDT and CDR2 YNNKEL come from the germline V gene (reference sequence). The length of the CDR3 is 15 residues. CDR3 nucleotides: TGTGCCAGCAGCCAAGATTCGGGACAGTTCTACGAGCAGTACTTC. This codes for CASSQDSGQFYEQYF.

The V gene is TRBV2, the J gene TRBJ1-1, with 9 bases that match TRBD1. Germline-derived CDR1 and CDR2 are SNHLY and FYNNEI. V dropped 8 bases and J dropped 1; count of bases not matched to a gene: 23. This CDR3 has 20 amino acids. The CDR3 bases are TGTGCCAGCGATTCCGCGCGTGTACCGGGACAGGGTGTGGAGAACACTGAAGCTTTCTTT. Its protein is CASDSARVPGQGVENTEAFF.

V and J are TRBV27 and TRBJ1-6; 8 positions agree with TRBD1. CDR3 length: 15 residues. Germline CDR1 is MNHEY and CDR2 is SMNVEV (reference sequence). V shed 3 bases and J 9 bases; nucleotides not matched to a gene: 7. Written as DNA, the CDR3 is TGTGCCAGCAGTTTTCAGAGGACAGGGTCTTCACCCCTCCACTTT. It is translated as CASSFQRTGSSPLHF.

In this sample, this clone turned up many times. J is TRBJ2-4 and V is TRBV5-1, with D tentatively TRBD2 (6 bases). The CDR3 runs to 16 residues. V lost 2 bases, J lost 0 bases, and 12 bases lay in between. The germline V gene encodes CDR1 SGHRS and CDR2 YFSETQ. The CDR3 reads CASSFRDGRAKNIQYF. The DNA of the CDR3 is TGCGCCAGCAGCTTCCGGGACGGGAGAGCCAAAAACATTCAGTACTTC.

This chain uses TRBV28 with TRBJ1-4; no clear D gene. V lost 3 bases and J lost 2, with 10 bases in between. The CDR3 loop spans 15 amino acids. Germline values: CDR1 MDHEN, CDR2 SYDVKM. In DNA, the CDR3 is TGTGCCAGCAGTTTCGAAGGACCCACTAATGAAAAACTGTTTTTT. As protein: CASSFEGPTNEKLFF.

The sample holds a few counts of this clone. The CDR3 reads CASSLGRIEVTEAFF. For the CDR3, the DNA is TGTGCCAGCAGCTTAGGGCGGATCGAGGTCACTGAAGCTTTCTTT. The chain is built from TRBV7-2 and TRBJ1-1; D remains ambiguous. Trimming pared 1 base from V and 4 bases from J, leaving 13 bases between. The CDR3 spans 15 residues. Per germline, CDR1 SGHTA and CDR2 FQGNSA.

CDR3 coding DNA: TGTGCCAGTAACGGGGGAGAGCTGCTCTTACCAGATACGCAGTATTTT. This encodes CASNGGELLLPDTQYF. This rearrangement joins TRBV19 to TRBJ2-3, with D possibly TRBD2 on 6 matching bases. Germline CDR1 LNHDA, CDR2 SQIVND (reference sequence). The CDR3 runs 16 residues. Deletions cut 7 bases from V and 4 bases from J, with 21 bases between.

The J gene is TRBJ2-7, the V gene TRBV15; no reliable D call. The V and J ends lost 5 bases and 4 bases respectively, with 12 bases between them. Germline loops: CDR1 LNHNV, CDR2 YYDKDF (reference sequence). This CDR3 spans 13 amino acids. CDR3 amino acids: CATSESVWYEQYF. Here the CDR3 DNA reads TGTGCCACCAGCGAGAGTGTTTGGTACGAGCAGTACTTC.

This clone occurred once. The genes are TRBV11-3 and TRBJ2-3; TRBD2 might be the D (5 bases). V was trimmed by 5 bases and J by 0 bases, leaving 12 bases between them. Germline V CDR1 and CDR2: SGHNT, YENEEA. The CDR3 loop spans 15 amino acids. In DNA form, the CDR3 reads TGTGCCAGCAGCCCCCGCCGGGGTAGCACAGATACGCAGTATTTT. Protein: CASSPRRGSTDTQYF.

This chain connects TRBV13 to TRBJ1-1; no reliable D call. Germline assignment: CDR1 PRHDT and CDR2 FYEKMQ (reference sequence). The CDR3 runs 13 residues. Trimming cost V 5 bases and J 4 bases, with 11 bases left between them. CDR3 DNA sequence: TGTGCCAGCAGCCCTGGATCCCCCACTGAAGCTTTCTTT. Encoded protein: CASSPGSPTEAFF.

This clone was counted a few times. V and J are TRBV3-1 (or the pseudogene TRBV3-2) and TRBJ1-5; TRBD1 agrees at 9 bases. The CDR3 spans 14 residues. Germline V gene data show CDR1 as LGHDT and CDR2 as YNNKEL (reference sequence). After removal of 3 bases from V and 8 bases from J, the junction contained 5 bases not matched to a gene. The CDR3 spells CASSQGQGEKPQHF. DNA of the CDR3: TGTGCCAGCAGCCAGGGACAGGGAGAAAAGCCCCAGCATTTT.

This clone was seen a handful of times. The CDR3 DNA reads TGTGCCAGCAGTCCCCGGGGACATTTGAACACTGAAGCTTTCTTT. This gives the protein CASSPRGHLNTEAFF. This rearrangement joins TRBV27 to TRBJ1-1; TRBD1 might be the D (6 bases). This CDR3 region has 15 residues. V dropped 5 bases and J dropped 0 bases, with 13 bases sitting between them. Germline V gene data show CDR1 as MNHEY and CDR2 as SMNVEV (reference sequence).

CDR3 sequence reads: CASSRTSTDTQYF. The CDR3 DNA reads as TGTGCCAGCAGCAGGACTAGCACAGATACGCAGTATTTT. The chain uses TRBV6-2 or TRBV6-3 and TRBJ2-3; a weak D match, TRBD2 (5 bases). CDR3 length: 13 residues. V lost 6 bases and J lost 0, with 7 bases in between. Germline V gives CDR1 MNHEY, CDR2 SVGEGT.